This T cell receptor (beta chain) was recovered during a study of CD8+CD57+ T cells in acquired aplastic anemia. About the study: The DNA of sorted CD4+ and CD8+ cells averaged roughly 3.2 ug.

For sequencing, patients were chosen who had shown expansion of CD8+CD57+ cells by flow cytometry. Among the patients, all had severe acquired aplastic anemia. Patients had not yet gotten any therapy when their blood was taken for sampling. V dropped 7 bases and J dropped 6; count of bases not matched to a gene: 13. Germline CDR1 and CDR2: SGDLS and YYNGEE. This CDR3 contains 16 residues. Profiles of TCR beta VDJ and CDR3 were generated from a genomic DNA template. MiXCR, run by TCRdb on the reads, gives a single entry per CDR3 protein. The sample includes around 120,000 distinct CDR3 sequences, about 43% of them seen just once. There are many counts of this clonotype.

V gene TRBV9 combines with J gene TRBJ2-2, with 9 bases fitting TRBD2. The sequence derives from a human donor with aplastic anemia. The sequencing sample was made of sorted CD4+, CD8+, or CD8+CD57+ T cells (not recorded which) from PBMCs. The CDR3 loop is CASGPLAGLGAGELFF. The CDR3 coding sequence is TGTGCCAGCGGACCACTAGCGGGCCTTGGGGCCGGGGAGCTGTTTTTT.